The entry that follows covers one T cell receptor (beta chain) sequence. The antigen remains undetermined. These data are taken from a study of T cell repertoires in cytomegalovirus infection. Study details: Matching HLA type, along with CMV infection, was indicated by public TCR beta signatures. Study conclusions and caveats: CMV-specific HLA-C-restricted TCR beta clonotypes dominated the ex vivo response.

TCRdb recomputed calls from the reads with MiXCR, one row per CDR3 protein. The sample contains fewer than 900,000 distinct CDR3 sequences, about 28% of which appear only once. This specimen consisted of cultured CD8+ T cells from PBMCs, obtained from culture after CMV antigen stimulation. The sequence was obtained from a human donor in good health (CMV status not recorded). Some clones in this sample may be carry-over from other donors' samples.

The DNA for the CDR3 is TGTGCCAGCTCCCATACAACAGGGAGCTCCTACAATGAGCAGTTCTTC. Protein: CASSHTTGSSYNEQFF. The chain has TRBV18 and TRBJ2-1; the D gene is possibly TRBD1 (6 bases). The germline V gene has CDR1 KGHSH and CDR2 LQKENI. V was pared by 6 bases and J by 0 bases, with 15 bases between. This CDR3 is built from 16 residues.